Following are 18 T cell receptor beta chains from one sample sequenced in a study of shared clonotypes between healthy human individuals. Clones were read by immunoSEQ multiplex PCR, and TCRdb kept only the in-frame ones, dropping some. The sample holds roughly 1 million clones; under 80% are singletons and the top ten take about 1.5%. The specimen sequenced was memory CD4+ T cells sorted from blood. The subset was: CD45RA-negative fraction. The receptors here all came from a man in his late teens or twenties in good health.

The V call is TRBV9, the J call TRBJ1-1; the D gene is possibly TRBD1 (6 bases). V was pared by 4 bases and J by 5 bases, with 12 bases between. The CDR3 runs 13 residues. Per germline, CDR1 SGDLS and CDR2 YYNGEE. CDR3 region: CASSLQGGTEAFF. CDR3 coding DNA: TGTGCCAGCAGCCTACAGGGAGGGACTGAAGCTTTCTTT. The whole variable domain, remainder taken from reference TRBV9 and TRBJ1-1, is DSGVTQTPKHLITATGQRVTLRCSPRSGDLSVYWYQQSLDQGLQFLIQYYNGEERAKGNILERFSAQQFPDLHSELNLSSLELGDSALYFCASSLQGGTEAFFGQGTRLTVV.

The chain employs TRBV4-2 and TRBJ2-7; tentative D call: TRBD2 (7 bases). Germline lookup yields CDR1 LGHNA and CDR2 YNFKEQ. The CDR3 is 16 residues long. V was clipped by 3 bases and J by 0 bases, with 15 bases between them. CDR3 amino acids: CASSQGGGGPSYEQYF. CDR3 bases: TGTGCCAGCAGCCAGGGAGGCGGGGGCCCCTCCTACGAGCAGTACTTC.

The chain is built from TRBV2 and TRBJ1-4; no definite D call. V shed 7 bases and J shed 7 bases, with 13 bases lying between them. Per the germline V gene, CDR1 is SNHLY and CDR2 is FYNNEI. CDR3 length: 13 residues. The CDR3 nucleotides read TGTGCCAGCAAAGAGGCGGCGGGTGAAAAACTGTTTTTT. Protein product: CASKEAAGEKLFF.

As concerns this clone: This specimen includes other DNA sequences encoding the same CDR3. The chain combines TRBV10-3 with TRBJ2-2, with D uncertain. CDR3 length: 11 amino acids. The ends were cut back, 4 bases at V and 6 bases at J, with 3 bases in the middle. CDR1 and CDR2 (germline): ENHRY, SYGVKD. CDR3 bases: TGTGCCATCAGTGGGGCCGGGGAGCTGTTTTTT. It encodes CAISGAGELFF.

The rearrangement joins TRBV18 to TRBJ2-5; the D gene could be TRBD1 or TRBD2 (5 bases each). Germline V CDR1 and CDR2: KGHSH, LQKENI. This CDR3 comprises 15 residues. Trimming cost V 1 base and J 5 bases, with 14 bases left between them. This chain's CDR3 is CASSPRGSGGETQYF. The CDR3 DNA reads TGTGCCAGCTCACCACGGGGGAGCGGTGGGGAGACCCAGTACTTC.

The CDR3 is CASGKGGKNTGELFF. DNA of the CDR3: TGTGCCAGCGGGAAAGGAGGGAAGAACACCGGGGAGCTGTTTTTT. The gene calls are TRBV7-9 and TRBJ2-2, with D possibly TRBD2 on 6 matching bases. V was trimmed by 8 bases and J by 1 base, leaving 14 bases between them. CDR3 length: 15 residues. Germline values: CDR1 SEHNR, CDR2 FQNEAQ (reference sequence).

The V call is TRBV7-9, the J call TRBJ2-1; 11 nucleotides match TRBD2. The CDR3 runs 15 residues. The germline V gene has CDR1 SEHNR and CDR2 FQNEAQ (reference sequence). V was pared by 6 bases and J by 3 bases, with 4 bases of the junction left unmatched. The CDR3 region is CASSPLAGVYNEQFF. The CDR3 DNA is TGTGCCAGCAGTCCACTAGCGGGAGTCTACAATGAGCAGTTCTTC.

The chain uses TRBV5-6 and TRBJ2-7; 7 bases are a match to TRBD1. The CDR3 covers 14 residues. Germline CDR1 and CDR2: SGHDT and YYEEEE. The J segment lost 6 bases and the V segment lost 5 bases, leaving 11 bases of the junction unmatched. CDR3 region: CASRYGTAGVEQYF. DNA of the CDR3: TGTGCCAGCAGGTACGGGACAGCAGGCGTCGAGCAGTACTTC. Based on the CDR3 plus reference TRBV5-6 and TRBJ2-7, the full variable domain is DAGVTQSPTHLIKTRGQQVTLRCSPKSGHDTVSWYQQALGQGPQFIFQYYEEEERQRGNFPDRFSGHQFPNYSSELNVNALLLGDSALYLCASRYGTAGVEQYFGPGTRLTVT.

In regard to this clone: The sample holds other DNA sequences that translate to the same CDR3. V usage is TRBV18 and J usage is TRBJ1-2; tentatively, D is TRBD1 (5 bases). The CDR3 loop spans 13 amino acids. Germline assignment: CDR1 KGHSH and CDR2 LQKENI. Trimming stripped 3 bases from V and 2 bases from J, with 7 bases between. This chain's CDR3 is CASSPDINYGYTF. The CDR3 coding sequence is TGTGCCAGCTCACCGGACATAAACTATGGCTACACCTTC.

This clone has a single count. At one boundary the junction diverges from the germline segment, which might be a read error. J is TRBJ2-7 and V is TRBV15; 12 nucleotides match TRBD1. Germline loops: CDR1 LNHNV, CDR2 YYDKDF (reference sequence). The CDR3 length is 14 residues. The CDR3, as DNA: TGTGCCACCAGAGCCGGGGACAGGGGGCCCGAGCAATACTTC. This translates into CATRAGDRGPEQYF.

The V and J genes are TRBV6-4 and TRBJ2-1; the match to TRBD2 covers 10 bases. The CDR3 is 17 residues long. Germline V CDR1 and CDR2: MRHNA, SNTAGT. The J segment lost 5 bases and the V segment lost 6 bases, leaving 13 bases of the junction unmatched. CDR3 DNA sequence: TGTGCCAGCAGGAAGGACTTCAGTAGCGGGGGGAACAATGAGCAGTTCTTC. The encoded protein is CASRKDFSSGGNNEQFF.

This sequence joins TRBV4-1 and TRBJ2-5; 7 bases map to TRBD1. The better agreement between TRBJ2-7 and the DNA end casts doubt on the J call. The CDR3 is 14 residues long. The germline V gene has CDR1 MGHRA and CDR2 YSYEKL. CDR3 coding DNA: TGCGCCAGCAGCCAGTCCGGGACAGCCTACGAGCAGTACTTC. Translating gives CASSQSGTAYEQYF.

This clone appeared a few times. The chain carries TRBV9 and TRBJ1-1, with a possible D match to TRBD1 (6 bases). Germline V CDR1 and CDR2: SGDLS, YYNGEE. This CDR3 spans 15 amino acids. The V gene lost 0 bases and the J gene lost 0 bases, with 9 bases spanning the gap. CDR3 nucleotide sequence: TGTGCCAGCAGCGTAGTTGGGGGCATGAACACTGAAGCTTTCTTT. It encodes CASSVVGGMNTEAFF.

The gene calls are TRBV6-6 and TRBJ2-3; D is undetermined. Germline CDR1 MNHNY, CDR2 SVGAGI (reference sequence). V lost 8 bases and J lost 2, with 11 bases in between. This CDR3 comprises 13 residues. CDR3: CASQQISTDTQYF. For the CDR3, the DNA is TGTGCCAGCCAGCAGATTTCCACAGATACGCAGTATTTT.

The CDR3 spells CASSYSPADISGNTIYF. The CDR3, as DNA: TGCGCCAGCAGCTATTCGCCAGCAGACATCTCTGGAAACACCATATATTTT. This chain joins TRBV5-1 and TRBJ1-3; D not certain. Germline V gene sequence: CDR1 SGHRS, CDR2 YFSETQ. V was shortened by 3 bases and J by 0 bases, with 16 bases between the two germline ends. This CDR3 contains 17 residues.

This clone was counted between two and nine times. This chain links TRBV5-4 with TRBJ1-2; TRBD1 matches 8 bases. CDR3 length equals 15 residues. Trimming cost V 1 base and J 2 bases; bases outside gene matches: 4. Looked up from germline, CDR1 is SGHNT and CDR2 is YYREEE (reference sequence). CDR3 sequence: CASSLWGQANYGYTF. The CDR3 nucleotides are TGTGCCAGCAGCTTGTGGGGACAGGCAAACTATGGCTACACCTTC.

The gene calls are TRBV5-4 and TRBJ1-1; TRBD1 aligns across 7 bases. Looked up from germline, CDR1 is SGHNT and CDR2 is YYREEE (reference sequence). The CDR3 loop spans 15 amino acids. J lost 1 base, V lost 2 bases, and 5 bases had no gene match. The chain's CDR3 is CASSLPGQRNTEAFF. For the CDR3, the DNA is TGTGCCAGCAGCTTACCGGGACAGAGGAACACTGAAGCTTTCTTT.

The chain recombines TRBV6-5 with TRBJ2-3; 9 bases match TRBD2. Trimming at V came to 2 bases and at J to 0 bases, leaving 3 bases not matched to a gene. The germline V gene has CDR1 MNHEY and CDR2 SVGAGI. CDR3 length equals 16 residues. This CDR3 reads CASSYRAGGSTDTQYF. DNA for the CDR3: TGTGCCAGCAGTTACCGGGCGGGAGGGAGCACAGATACGCAGTATTTT.